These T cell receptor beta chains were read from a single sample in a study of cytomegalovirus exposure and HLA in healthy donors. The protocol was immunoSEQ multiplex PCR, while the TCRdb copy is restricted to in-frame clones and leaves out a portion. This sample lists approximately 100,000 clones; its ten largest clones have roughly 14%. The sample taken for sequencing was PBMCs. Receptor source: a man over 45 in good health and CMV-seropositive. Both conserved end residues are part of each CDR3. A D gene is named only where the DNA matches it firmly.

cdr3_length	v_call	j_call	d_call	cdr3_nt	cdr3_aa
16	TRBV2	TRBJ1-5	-	TGTGCCAGCAGTGAATCGGGGATGTGGAGCAATCAGCCCCAGCATTTT	CASSESGMWSNQPQHF
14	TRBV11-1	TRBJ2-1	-	TGTGCCAGCGGGCTCACTAGAATCTACAATGAGCAGTTCTTC	CASGLTRIYNEQFF
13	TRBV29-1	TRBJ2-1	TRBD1	TGCAGCGCTGGACAGGGACGTTACAATGAGCAGTTCTTC	CSAGQGRYNEQFF
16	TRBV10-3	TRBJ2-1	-	TGTGCCACCCTTAGGACCGCCCGGGATACGGCAAGAGAGCAGTTCTTC	CATLRTARDTAREQFF
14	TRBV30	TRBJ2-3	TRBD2	TGTGCCTGCACTAGCGGGGGGGACACAGATACGCAGTATTTT	CACTSGGDTDTQYF
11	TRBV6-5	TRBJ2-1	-	TGTGCCAGCAGTTTATCGGGAGAACAGTTCTTC	CASSLSGEQFF
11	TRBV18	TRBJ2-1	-	TGTGCCAGCTCATACGAGAATGAGCAGTTCTTC	CASSYENEQFF
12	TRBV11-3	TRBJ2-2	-	TGTGCCAGCAACCCAAGGGGCGGGGAGCTGTTTTTT	CASNPRGGELFF
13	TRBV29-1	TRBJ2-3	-	TGCAGCCTCGCCAGCGCAGCGACAGATACGCAGTATTTT	CSLASAATDTQYF
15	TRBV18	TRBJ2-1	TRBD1	TGTGCCAGCTCCAATACAGGGGGCGCCTACAATGAGCAGTTCTTC	CASSNTGGAYNEQFF
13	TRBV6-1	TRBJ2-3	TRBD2	TGTGCCAGCAGGGGCGGGAGTGGGGATACGCAGTATTTT	CASRGGSGDTQYF
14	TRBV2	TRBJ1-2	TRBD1	TGTGCCAGCAGGAGGACGGGACAGCCTTATGGCTACACCTTC	CASRRTGQPYGYTF
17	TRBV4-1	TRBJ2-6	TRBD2	TGCGCCAGCAGTCCTAGCGGGAGGGGCTCTGGGGCCAACGTCCTGACTTTC	CASSPSGRGSGANVLTF
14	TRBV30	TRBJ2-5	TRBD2	TGTGCCTGGAGTGACGCGGGAGGAGGAGAGACCCAGTACTTC	CAWSDAGGGETQYF
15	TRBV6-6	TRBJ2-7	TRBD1	TGTGCCAGCAGTTACCGGGGGACAGGCGGGTCCGAGCAGTACTTC	CASSYRGTGGSEQYF
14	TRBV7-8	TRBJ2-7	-	TGTGCCAGCAGCTTAGAACAGGGTGGCTACGAGCAGTACTTC	CASSLEQGGYEQYF
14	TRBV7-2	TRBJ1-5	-	TGTGCCAGCAGCGGTCGGGGGTCCGAGGGTCCCCAGCATTTT	CASSGRGSEGPQHF
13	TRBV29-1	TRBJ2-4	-	TGCAGCGTTGTAACTGCCAGGGAAAACATTCAGTACTTC	CSVVTARENIQYF
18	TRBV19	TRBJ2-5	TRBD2	TGTGCCAGTAAAGATGTTGGGCTAGCGGGAGGTAGCCAAGAGACCCAGTACTTC	CASKDVGLAGGSQETQYF
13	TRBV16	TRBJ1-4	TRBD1	TGTGCCAGCAGCGCCGGGACAGGGCTAAAACTGTTTTTT	CASSAGTGLKLFF
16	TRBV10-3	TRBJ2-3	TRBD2	TGTGCCATCAGTGAGGTTTCTAGCGGTAGCACAGATACGCAGTATTTT	CAISEVSSGSTDTQYF
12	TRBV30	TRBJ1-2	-	TGTGCCTGGGATACCACAGGCTATGGCTACACCTTC	CAWDTTGYGYTF
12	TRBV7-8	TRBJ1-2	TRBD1	TGTGCCAGCAGCCAGGGACAGACTGGCTACACCTTC	CASSQGQTGYTF
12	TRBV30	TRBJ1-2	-	TGTGCCCGAAAGGGGGAGAACTATGGCTACACCTTC	CARKGENYGYTF
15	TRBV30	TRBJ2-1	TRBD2	TGTGCCTGGAGTGCCACTAGCGGGAGTTACAATGAGCAGTTCTTC	CAWSATSGSYNEQFF
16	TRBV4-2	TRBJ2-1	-	TGTGCCAGCAGCCAAGGAGGGCAGGGGTTCTACAATGAGCAGTTCTTC	CASSQGGQGFYNEQFF
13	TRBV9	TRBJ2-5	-	TGTGCCAGCAGCGTAAATACGGAGGAGACCCAGTACTTC	CASSVNTEETQYF
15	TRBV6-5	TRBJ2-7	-	TGTGCCAGCAGTTACTCGATTGGACTACAATACGAGCAGTACTTC	CASSYSIGLQYEQYF
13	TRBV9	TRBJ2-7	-	TGTGCCAGCAGCGTTGGGCCCCCCTACGAGCAGTACTTC	CASSVGPPYEQYF
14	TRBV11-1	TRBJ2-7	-	TGTGCCAGCAGCGAGGGTGTACACGCTAGGGAGCAGTACTTC	CASSEGVHAREQYF
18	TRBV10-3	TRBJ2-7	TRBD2	TGTGCCATTTCCCGAGGGGCGACTAGCGGCTTCCTCTCCTACGAGCAGTACTTC	CAISRGATSGFLSYEQYF
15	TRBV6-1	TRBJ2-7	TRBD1	TGTGCCAGCAGTGAAGCCAGGGACAGGTACTACGAGCAGTACTTC	CASSEARDRYYEQYF
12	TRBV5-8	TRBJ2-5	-	TGTGCCAGCCGAAGGAGACAAGAGACCCAGTACTTC	CASRRRQETQYF
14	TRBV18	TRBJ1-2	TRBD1	TGTGCCAGCTCGCCCACCCGGGACAGCTATGGCTACACCTTC	CASSPTRDSYGYTF
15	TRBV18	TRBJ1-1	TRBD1	TGTGCCAGCTCGTCGGGACAGGATATGAACACTGAAGCTTTCTTT	CASSSGQDMNTEAFF
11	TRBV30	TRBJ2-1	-	TGTGCCTGGACCCTCGGGAAAGAGCAGTTCTTC	CAWTLGKEQFF
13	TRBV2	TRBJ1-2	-	TGTGCCAGCAGTAAAGGTCAGGGCTATGGCTACACCTTC	CASSKGQGYGYTF
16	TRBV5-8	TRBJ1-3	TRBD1	TGTGCCAGCAGCTTGTGGCAGGGGGCGGCCGGAAACACCATATATTTT	CASSLWQGAAGNTIYF
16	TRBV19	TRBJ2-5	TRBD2	TGTGCCAGTAGCCCGGGACTAGCGGGAGTCCAAGAGACCCAGTACTTC	CASSPGLAGVQETQYF
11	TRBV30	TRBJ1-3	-	TGTGCCTGGGGTGGAGGGTACACCATATATTTT	CAWGGGYTIYF